The 5 T cell receptor beta chains listed next were all sequenced from one sample in a study of T cells in Graves' hyperthyroidism and ophthalmopathy. Amplification yielded TCR beta CDR3 regions, with RNA transcripts as the source. The HTBI set primed first-round TCR CDR3 RT-PCR. Each CDR3 protein gets one entry after TCRdb re-called the multiplex PCR reads with MiXCR. The data hold some 320,000 distinct CDR3 sequences, with around 15% observed a single time. Material for sequencing was blood. These receptors were obtained from a middle-aged woman with Graves' ophthalmopathy.

This clonotype was detected many times. One junction end disagrees with the germline gene, perhaps due to a read error. The rearrangement joins TRBV29-1 to TRBJ1-2; 7 bases match TRBD1. Germline V gene lookup returns CDR1 SQVTM and CDR2 ANQGSEA. This CDR3 spans 12 amino acids. CDR3 sequence reads: CSVEGGWDGYTF. CDR3 sequence (DNA): TGCAGCGTGGAAGGGGGCTGGGATGGCTACACCTTC.

J is TRBJ1-5 and V is TRBV28; D is ambiguous. This CDR3 is 13 amino acids long. V lost 1 base to trimming and J lost 9 bases, with 10 bases between them. The germline V gene has CDR1 MDHEN and CDR2 SYDVKM. This CDR3 reads CASSLYLFPPQHF. The DNA of the CDR3 is TGTGCCAGCAGTTTATACCTTTTTCCGCCCCAGCATTTT.

This clonotype was found many times. The rearrangement uses TRBV20-1 and TRBJ1-6; maybe TRBD1 (5 bases). The CDR3 covers 14 residues. V was shortened by 3 bases and J by 7 bases, with 13 bases between the two germline ends. The germline gives CDR1 DFQATT, CDR2 SNEGSKA (reference sequence). This chain's CDR3 is CSASIGTKNSPLHF. DNA of the CDR3: TGCAGTGCTAGTATCGGGACGAAGAATTCACCCCTCCACTTT.

This clonotype was recorded many times. J is TRBJ2-7 and V is TRBV20-1; TRBD1 matches 10 bases. The CDR3 runs 14 residues. J lost 5 bases, V lost 3 bases, and 7 bases had no gene match. The germline V gene encodes CDR1 DFQATT and CDR2 SNEGSKA (reference sequence). In DNA form, the CDR3 reads TGCAGTGCTAGTGCGTGGGACAGGGGCCACGAGCAGTACTTC. Its translation is CSASAWDRGHEQYF.

DNA of the CDR3: TGTGCCACCAGTGAGTCGGGACTCTATGGCTACACCTTC. As protein: CATSESGLYGYTF. The J gene is TRBJ1-2, the V gene TRBV24-1, with D possibly matching TRBD1 (5 bases). V was pared by 4 bases and J by 4 bases, with 9 bases between. The CDR3 is 13 residues long. Germline V lookup: CDR1 KGHDR, CDR2 SFDVKD.